Each of the 2 T cell receptor beta chains below was sequenced from the same sample in a study of T cells in Graves' hyperthyroidism and ophthalmopathy. Authors of the study amplified TCR beta CDR3 regions from RNA transcripts. First-round RT-PCR targeting the TCR CDR3 was performed with the HTBI primer set. TCRdb processed the multiplex PCR reads anew with MiXCR; each CDR3 protein has one entry. The sample has a few hundred thousand distinct CDR3 sequences, 15% seen once. The specimen sequenced was blood. These receptors were taken from a young woman with Graves' hyperthyroidism.

This clonotype was observed many times. The chain employs TRBV3-1 and TRBJ2-7, with a possible D match to TRBD2 (7 bases). V was trimmed by 3 bases and J by 4 bases, leaving 16 bases between them. The CDR3 length is 15 residues. Germline assignment: CDR1 LGHDT and CDR2 YNNKEL (reference sequence). CDR3 sequence (DNA): TGTGCCAGCAGCCAGGGAGGCGGGGGCGTTTACGAGCAGTACTTC. Translating it yields CASSQGGGGVYEQYF.

This clonotype showed up many times. Germline is not matched at one junction end, which may reflect a read error. The rearrangement links TRBV3-1 to TRBJ2-7; D may match TRBD1 or TRBD2 (6 bases each). The CDR3 covers 13 residues. Germline V gene sequence: CDR1 LGHDT, CDR2 YNNKEL (reference sequence). The CDR3 protein is CASTQRGVFEQYF. CDR3 coding DNA: TGTGCCAGCACCCAAAGGGGGGTATTCGAGCAGTACTTC.